Sequencing of this TCR beta chain was carried out in a study of response to subunit inactivated influenza vaccine. Only a few counts were recorded for this clonotype. Via MiXCR, TCRdb re-called the RT-PCR reads, giving one row per CDR3 protein. The data contain some 540,000 distinct CDR3 sequences, around 21% of them singletons. This same sample was also taken into another study, of T cells expressing NK-cell markers. Per that study: Production of TCR beta cDNA relied on 5'RACE template switching with UMIs. Seven HCMV-seropositive donors and one seronegative donor made up the eight sequenced donors. NKG2C+ dominant clonotypes from 6 or 7 donors made up about 1.0-7.5% of CD8+ T cells.

This material consisted of CD4+ T cells sorted from PBMCs, taken 11 to 12 days after vaccination. This TCR was sampled from a middle-aged man who received an inactivated influenza vaccine.

The CDR3 protein is CSATRLAGGYEQFF. In nucleotides, the CDR3 is TGCAGTGCCACCCGACTAGCGGGAGGGTATGAGCAGTTCTTC. This chain connects TRBV20-1 to TRBJ2-1, with 14 bases aligning to TRBD2. The CDR3 has 14 amino acids. The ends lost 6 bases at V and 8 bases at J; junction bases unmatched: 6. Germline V lookup: CDR1 DFQATT, CDR2 SNEGSKA (reference sequence).